This TCR beta chain derives from a study of cytomegalovirus exposure and HLA in healthy donors. This CDR3 spans 19 amino acids. Germline loops: CDR1 LNHNV, CDR2 YYDKDF (reference sequence). With 1 base removed from V and 2 bases from J, the gap between germline ends came to 21 bases. The study's findings and limits: A prior analysis recorded that most TCR beta V segments were productive about 87% or about 30% of the time. Near-uniform donor sequencing depth was presumed by presence/absence analyses.

The PCR made use of 60 Vbeta and 13 Jbeta primers. TCRdb's table, derived via immunoSEQ multiplex PCR, lists solely in-frame clones and lacks some. Of more than 150,000 clones in the sample, about 90% were seen once. Details on this clone: Its antigen remains unidentified.

This receptor was obtained from a girl under three years old in good health and CMV-seronegative. The sequencing input was PBMCs. The chain is built from TRBV15 and TRBJ1-5; no clear D gene. The CDR3 loop reads CATSRGGSEFIYGNQPQHF. The DNA for the CDR3 is TGTGCCACCAGCAGAGGGGGTAGCGAATTTATTTATGGCAATCAGCCCCAGCATTTT.